This T cell receptor (beta chain) is from a study of blood T cell repertoires in COVID-19. Study-wide context: Collection of acute and convalescent COVID-19 samples took place in the United States, Italy and Spain. PBMCs, B-cell-depleted T cells, or T cells provided the cDNA or gDNA that made up the material.

Original handling: Counts of nucleated cells, estimated from reference gene primer amplification, were obtained. The method was immunoSEQ multiplex PCR; TCRdb's version includes in-frame clones alone and lacks a portion of them. The DNA was the basis for D and trimming; V, J and clone size are from that table. The table has some 220,000 clones, around 85% seen once. The CDR3 covers 17 residues. The junction had 6 bases not matched to a gene; V was cut back by 1 base and J by 4 bases. CDR1 and CDR2 (germline): SGHTA, FQGNSA. Enrolled during active infection, Seattle patients were then followed longitudinally.

The sample consisted of peripheral blood. The rearrangement uses TRBV7-2 and TRBJ2-6, with TRBD1 matching 8 bases. The sequence was obtained from a man aged 50-60 years with COVID-19, enrolled during active disease. CDR3: CASSLVWTGSGANVLTF. CDR3 nucleotide sequence: TGTGCCAGCAGCTTAGTATGGACAGGGTCGGGGGCCAACGTCCTGACTTTC.